These 26 T cell receptor beta chains came from one sample sequenced in a study of blood T cell repertoires in COVID-19. Here immunoSEQ multiplex PCR was the method, and the copy in TCRdb shows in-frame clones only, minus some. The sample includes fewer than 300,000 clones, approximately 86% of them seen just once. Material for sequencing was peripheral blood. These receptors were taken from a man aged 40-49 years who had recovered from COVID-19.

The chain employs TRBV7-9 and TRBJ2-4; a weak D match, TRBD1 (6 bases). This CDR3 region has 14 residues. Germline V gene data show CDR1 as SEHNR and CDR2 as FQNEAQ (reference sequence). V lost 3 bases and J 3 bases, leaving 9 bases between the germline ends. In DNA, the CDR3 is TGTGCCAGCAGCTTGAACAGGGTCAAAAACATTCAGTACTTC. It yields the protein CASSLNRVKNIQYF. The full variable domain, rest sourced from reference TRBV7-9 and TRBJ2-4, is DTGVSQNPRHKITKRGQNVTFRCDPISEHNRLYWYRQTLGQGPEFLTYFQNEAQLEKSRLLSDRFSAERPKGSFSTLEIQRTEQGDSAMYLCASSLNRVKNIQYFGAGTRLSVL.

V is TRBV11-2 and J is TRBJ2-2; tentative D call: TRBD2 (6 bases). Germline CDR1 reads SGHAT; CDR2 reads FQNNGV. CDR3 length equals 16 residues. The V end lost 1 base, the J end lost 7 bases, and 16 bases lay between the germline ends. CDR3 DNA sequence: TGTGCCAGCAGCTTAGGTCCCCAGGGAGGAGGCGGGGAGCTGTTTTTT. Translating it yields CASSLGPQGGGGELFF. The variable domain in full, completed from reference TRBV11-2 and TRBJ2-2, reads EAGVAQSPRYKIIEKRQSVAFWCNPISGHATLYWYQQILGQGPKLLIQFQNNGVVDDSQLPKDRFSAERLKGVDSTLKIQPAKLEDSAVYLCASSLGPQGGGGELFFGEGSRLTVL.

The chain has TRBV11-2 and TRBJ2-7, with D perhaps TRBD1 (6 bases). The V end lost 8 bases, the J end lost 2 bases, and 13 bases lay between the germline ends. The CDR3 contains 13 residues. The germline CDR1 and CDR2 sequences are SGHAT and FQNNGV. CDR3 residues: CASGPGQTYEQYF. Here the CDR3 DNA reads TGTGCCAGCGGCCCCGGACAGACCTACGAGCAGTACTTC.

This clone was detected only once. The rearrangement joins TRBV18 to TRBJ1-2; D is uncertain. V lost 6 bases and J 6 bases, leaving 11 bases between the germline ends. The V gene's germline CDR1 is KGHSH and CDR2 LQKENI. This CDR3 spans 12 amino acids. CDR3 residues: CASSPNRDGYTF. The CDR3 nucleotides read TGTGCCAGCTCGCCCAACAGAGATGGCTACACCTTC.

The chain recombines TRBV18 with TRBJ2-7, with D perhaps matching TRBD2 (5 bases). Looked up from germline, CDR1 is KGHSH and CDR2 is LQKENI. Trimming shortened V by 2 bases and J by 5 bases, and 13 bases separated the two germline ends. The CDR3 extends over 14 amino acids. The CDR3 coding sequence is TGTGCCAGCTCACCAATTGGGCGGGTCCACGAGCAGTACTTC. Residues: CASSPIGRVHEQYF. Drawing the rest from reference TRBV18 and TRBJ2-7, the complete variable domain is NAGVMQNPRHLVRRRGQEARLRCSPMKGHSHVYWYRQLPEEGLKFMVYLQKENIIDESGMPKERFSAEFPKEGPSILRIQQVVRGDSAAYFCASSPIGRVHEQYFGPGTRLTVT.

The chain uses TRBV9 and TRBJ2-1; 7 bases align to TRBD2. CDR1 and CDR2 (germline): SGDLS, YYNGEE. The ends lost 4 bases at V and 7 bases at J; junction bases unmatched: 8. The CDR3 runs 14 residues. CDR3 protein: CASSPTGTTNEQFF. CDR3 nucleotides: TGTGCCAGCAGCCCTACCGGGACTACTAATGAGCAGTTCTTC.

The chain joins TRBV2 to TRBJ1-2; the D is unclear. The CDR3 spans 13 residues. Germline CDR1 SNHLY, CDR2 FYNNEI. Trimming took 2 bases from V and 5 from J, leaving 9 bases between them. The CDR3, as DNA: TGTGCCAGCAGTGAAAGTCAGACTTATGGCTACACCTTC. This encodes CASSESQTYGYTF.

The V and J genes are TRBV6-5 and TRBJ2-4; no definite D call. The ends were cut back, 4 bases at V and 2 bases at J, with 6 bases in the middle. The CDR3 runs 13 residues. Germline CDR1 MNHEY, CDR2 SVGAGI. The CDR3 loop reads CASSSGTKNIQYF. The CDR3 DNA reads TGTGCCAGCAGTTCCGGTACCAAAAACATTCAGTACTTC.

Remarks on this clone: Other DNA sequences in the sample encode the same CDR3. The chain joins TRBV7-2 to TRBJ2-1; possibly TRBD1 for D (5 bases). Trimming took off 5 bases at V and 2 bases at J, with 10 bases between the two ends. The CDR3 totals 14 residues. Germline V gives CDR1 SGHTA, CDR2 FQGNSA. In DNA, the CDR3 is TGTGCCAGCAGCCCAAGGGGTACCTACAATGAGCAGTTCTTC. Translation: CASSPRGTYNEQFF.

This chain uses TRBV7-6 with TRBJ1-5, with TRBD1 matching over 8 bases. This CDR3 has 17 amino acids. Germline loops: CDR1 SGHVS, CDR2 FNYEAQ. Trimming took 5 bases from V and 7 from J; bases not matched to a gene: 16. This chain's CDR3 is CASSPSRGLASGQPQHF. DNA for the CDR3: TGTGCCAGCAGCCCCAGCAGGGGGCTGGCGTCGGGACAGCCCCAGCATTTT.

The V and J genes are TRBV5-4 and TRBJ2-7; 12 bases align to TRBD2. This CDR3 has 15 residues. CDR1 and CDR2 (germline): SGHNT, YYREEE (reference sequence). The J segment lost 6 bases and the V segment lost 4 bases, leaving 8 bases of the junction unmatched. This CDR3 reads CASSGLAGIKGEQYF. In nucleotides, the CDR3 is TGTGCCAGCAGCGGACTAGCGGGAATTAAAGGCGAGCAGTACTTC.

The V and J genes are TRBV19 and TRBJ1-2; weak D call: TRBD1 (5 bases). Trimming removed 4 bases at V and 6 bases at J, with 18 bases between. The CDR3 is 15 residues long. Per the germline V gene, CDR1 is LNHDA and CDR2 is SQIVND (reference sequence). The CDR3 reads CASSTQQWGGNGYTF. Here the CDR3 DNA reads TGTGCCAGTAGTACCCAGCAATGGGGGGGAAATGGCTACACCTTC.

This rearrangement joins TRBV7-9 to TRBJ2-1; no definite D call. Germline V gives CDR1 SEHNR, CDR2 FQNEAQ (reference sequence). This CDR3 is 12 amino acids long. The V and J ends lost 2 bases and 9 bases respectively, with 8 bases between them. CDR3 in DNA: TGTGCCAGCAGCTTACTCCTTCCTGAGCAGTTCTTC. It yields the protein CASSLLLPEQFF.

This rearrangement joins TRBV7-2 to TRBJ2-2; TRBD1 aligns across 7 bases. The CDR3 length is 14 residues. CDR1 is SGHTA, CDR2 FQGNSA, per germline. V lost 1 base and J lost 7; bases outside the gene matches: 3. CDR3 in DNA: TGTGCCAGCAGCTTAGGACAGGGCGGCGGGGAGCTGTTTTTT. This translates into CASSLGQGGGELFF.

V is TRBV19 and J is TRBJ1-3; 7 bases match TRBD1. Germline V gene sequence: CDR1 LNHDA, CDR2 SQIVND (reference sequence). V shed 4 bases and J 2 bases; nucleotides not matched to a gene: 20. This CDR3 spans 20 amino acids. The CDR3 is CASSTEPWDSRLRTGNTIYF. CDR3 in DNA: TGTGCCAGTAGTACCGAACCTTGGGACAGTCGGCTTAGGACTGGAAACACCATATATTTT.

This clone was observed many times. The chain joins TRBV5-6 to TRBJ2-2, with TRBD2 matching 10 bases. Germline-derived CDR1 and CDR2 are SGHDT and YYEEEE. The J segment lost 4 bases and the V segment lost 3 bases, leaving 12 bases of the junction unmatched. CDR3 size: 18 residues. Here the CDR3 reads CASSSGEASGRRTGELFF. Here the CDR3 DNA reads TGTGCCAGCAGCTCGGGGGAGGCTAGCGGGAGACGCACCGGGGAGCTGTTTTTT.

The sample holds a few counts of this clone. V gene TRBV19 combines with J gene TRBJ1-2, with unresolved D. This CDR3 comprises 15 residues. Per the germline V gene, CDR1 is LNHDA and CDR2 is SQIVND (reference sequence). Trimming stripped 0 bases from V and 4 bases from J, with 12 bases between. The CDR3 DNA is TGTGCCAGTAGTATAGACCCTACCTCCACCTATGGCTACACCTTC. It specifies CASSIDPTSTYGYTF.

The rearrangement links TRBV19 to TRBJ2-7, with D hard to call. Germline V gene lookup returns CDR1 LNHDA and CDR2 SQIVND (reference sequence). This CDR3 has 15 amino acids. V was clipped by 2 bases and J by 2 bases, with 13 bases between them. The CDR3 spells CASSIKVGEAYEQYF. The CDR3 DNA is TGTGCCAGTAGTATAAAGGTGGGCGAAGCCTACGAGCAGTACTTC.

The rearrangement links TRBV9 to TRBJ1-1; D gene unclear. The CDR3 contains 15 residues. Looked up from germline, CDR1 is SGDLS and CDR2 is YYNGEE. V was pared by 3 bases and J by 1 base, with 13 bases between. In DNA, the CDR3 is TGTGCCAGCAGCGGGCGCGCACAGCCGAACACTGAAGCTTTCTTT. Its protein product is CASSGRAQPNTEAFF. Filled out from reference TRBV9 and TRBJ1-1, the complete variable domain reads DSGVTQTPKHLITATGQRVTLRCSPRSGDLSVYWYQQSLDQGLQFLIQYYNGEERAKGNILERFSAQQFPDLHSELNLSSLELGDSALYFCASSGRAQPNTEAFFGQGTRLTVV.

V is TRBV7-8 and J is TRBJ1-5, with D perhaps TRBD1 (6 bases). Per the germline V gene, CDR1 is SGHVS and CDR2 is FQNEAQ. Trimming left V 5 bases short and J 7 bases short, with 12 bases between. CDR3 length equals 13 residues. The CDR3 sequence: CASSVQGLQPQHF. CDR3 DNA: TGTGCCAGCAGCGTACAGGGTTTGCAGCCCCAGCATTTT.

This clone has a handful of counts. One end of the junction does not line up with germline, which may come from a read error. In DNA form, the CDR3 reads TGTGCCAGCAGTTACTCCCCGGGGACAGGCTCCGACGAGCAGTACTTC. Translation gives CASSYSPGTGSDEQYF. The chain combines TRBV6-5 with TRBJ2-7; 8 bases are shared with TRBD1. Germline CDR1 is MNHEY and CDR2 is SVGAGI. The CDR3 has 16 residues.

The CDR3 nucleotides read TGTGCCAGCAGCCAAGATTTCGGGGAGGGGAACACTGAAGCTTTCTTT. Protein sequence: CASSQDFGEGNTEAFF. This chain connects TRBV14 to TRBJ1-1; D not certain. This CDR3 has 16 residues. Germline V gene data show CDR1 as SGHDN and CDR2 as FVKESK. V lost 0 bases, J lost 1 base, and 12 bases lay in between.

The chain uses TRBV2 and TRBJ2-6, with D unclear. V was clipped by 4 bases and J by 0 bases, with 7 bases between them. Looked up from germline, CDR1 is SNHLY and CDR2 is FYNNEI. The CDR3 has 15 residues. The CDR3 region has the DNA TGTGCCAGCAGTGTGAGTGTCTCTGGGGCCAACGTCCTGACTTTC. It is translated as CASSVSVSGANVLTF.

The chain links TRBV11-2 to TRBJ2-7; 11 bases align to TRBD2. The germline V gene has CDR1 SGHAT and CDR2 FQNNGV. The V segment lost 5 bases and the J segment 6 bases; nucleotides outside the gene matches: 9. CDR3 size: 15 residues. CDR3 DNA: TGTGCCAGCAGCCTACTAGCGGGGGAGAAGGGCGAGCAGTACTTC. Amino acids: CASSLLAGEKGEQYF.

V gene TRBV7-2 combines with J gene TRBJ2-3; D gene uncertain. The CDR3 loop spans 11 amino acids. V was pared by 5 bases and J by 8 bases, with 8 bases between. Germline V gene sequence: CDR1 SGHTA, CDR2 FQGNSA. The CDR3 DNA sequence: TGTGCCAGCAGCGCGACGGGTACGCAGTATTTT. Residues: CASSATGTQYF.

This clone was detected a few times. The rearrangement joins TRBV18 to TRBJ1-2; D gene uncertain. Trimming left V 2 bases short and J 2 bases short, with 6 bases between. The CDR3 sequence is 13 residues long. Germline CDR1 is KGHSH and CDR2 is LQKENI. Written as DNA, the CDR3 is TGTGCCAGCTCACCAGCGAGGAACTATGGCTACACCTTC. Protein: CASSPARNYGYTF.